Listed here is a single T cell receptor (beta chain). What it binds is not known. This sample was included in a study of OX40 agonist ivuxolimab in advanced cancers. Study-level information: Dose-escalation patients' cancers were hepatocellular carcinoma, melanoma, renal cell or head and neck cancer. Among those enrolled, mean age was roughly 55 years (range roughly 23 to 90) and about 79% were male.

Overall study findings and caveats: Relatively little clonal expansion, among the lowest observed, appeared in partial responders at 0.1-3.0 mg/kg. CD4+ and CD8+ blood T cells expanded clonally by week 6 at 0.1 to 3.0 mg/kg.

V was pared by 6 bases and J by 2 bases, with 12 bases between. Germline CDR1 is LNHDA and CDR2 is SQIVND (reference sequence). The CDR3 totals 14 residues. Profiling relied on immunoSEQ multiplex PCR, and the TCRdb table lists in-frame clones only, not all of them. The profile shows some 54,000 clones, about 80% of them singletons. The source of this sequence is an adult with an advanced solid tumor such as melanoma, head and neck, liver or kidney cancer. This sequence joins TRBV19 and TRBJ2-3; D gene unclear. The sequenced sample was CD4+ or CD8+ T cells sorted from blood, obtained in a trial of the OX40 agonist ivuxolimab. The CDR3 here is CASSLGPATDTQYF. The CDR3 nucleotides are TGTGCCAGTAGCCTCGGACCAGCCACAGATACGCAGTATTTT.